This T cell receptor beta chain was recovered during a study of blood T cell repertoires in COVID-19. Across the whole study: The United States, Italy and Spain were the sources of the acute and convalescent COVID-19 samples. T cells, B-cell-depleted T cells, or PBMCs supplied cDNA or gDNA.

In its sample, this clone was seen many times. Clones were sequenced by immunoSEQ multiplex PCR, and TCRdb holds only the in-frame ones, with some missing. Seen here are some 240,000 clones, around three quarters observed once, and the top ten hold under 8.5%. Germline V gene sequence: CDR1 SGHDT, CDR2 YYEEEE. This CDR3 is 14 amino acids long. Trimming removed 0 bases from V and 4 bases from J; junction bases left unmatched: 3. V usage is TRBV5-6 and J usage is TRBJ2-7; TRBD1 agrees at 8 bases. This sequence was found in a woman in her seventies with acute or convalescent COVID-19. Material for sequencing was peripheral blood. This CDR3 is CASSLAGQGYEQYF. CDR3 nucleotide sequence: TGTGCCAGCAGCTTGGCCGGACAGGGTTACGAGCAGTACTTC.